Listed here are 20 T cell receptor beta chains from one sample, sequenced in a study of cytomegalovirus exposure and HLA in healthy donors. Primers: 60 Vbeta forward and 13 Jbeta reverse. Repertoires were generated with immunoSEQ multiplex PCR, while TCRdb's copy carries only in-frame clones and drops some. This sample contains some 120,000 clones. The sequenced sample consisted of PBMCs. These receptors were obtained from a man aged 35-49 years in good health and CMV-seropositive.

The chain combines TRBV18 with TRBJ1-3; D might be TRBD1 (6 bases). V was pared by 2 bases and J by 2 bases, with 16 bases between. Germline V CDR1 and CDR2: KGHSH, LQKENI. This CDR3 spans 17 amino acids. The CDR3 spells CASSPWSQGLPGNTIYF. The CDR3 bases are TGTGCCAGCTCACCATGGTCTCAGGGGCTCCCTGGAAACACCATATATTTT. Full variable domain (outside the CDR3, taken from reference TRBV18 and TRBJ1-3): NAGVMQNPRHLVRRRGQEARLRCSPMKGHSHVYWYRQLPEEGLKFMVYLQKENIIDESGMPKERFSAEFPKEGPSILRIQQVVRGDSAAYFCASSPWSQGLPGNTIYFGEGSWLTVV.

The genes are TRBV10-3 and TRBJ2-2; 8 nucleotides align to TRBD2. CDR1 is ENHRY and CDR2 is SYGVKD in the germline V gene. The V segment lost 4 bases and the J segment 0 bases; nucleotides outside the gene matches: 7. This CDR3 is built from 17 residues. The CDR3 here is CAISGSSGIANTGELFF. The DNA for the CDR3 is TGTGCCATCAGTGGTAGTAGCGGGATCGCGAACACCGGGGAGCTGTTTTTT.

The chain recombines TRBV29-1 with TRBJ1-1; TRBD1 aligns across 8 bases. Per germline, CDR1 SQVTM and CDR2 ANQGSEA. This CDR3 has 14 residues. V gave up 7 bases and J gave up 5 bases; unmatched junction bases: 12. The CDR3 is CSAYRTGTKTEAFF. The CDR3 nucleotides are TGCAGCGCCTACCGGACAGGGACTAAGACTGAAGCTTTCTTT.

This chain links TRBV9 with TRBJ2-7, with TRBD1 as a possible D gene (6 bases). This CDR3 is 15 amino acids long. Germline V lookup: CDR1 SGDLS, CDR2 YYNGEE. V gave up 3 bases and J gave up 3 bases, with 16 bases separating them. This CDR3 is CASSGTGTQLYEQYF. The CDR3 DNA sequence: TGTGCCAGCAGCGGCACCGGGACACAGCTCTACGAGCAGTACTTC.

J is TRBJ2-7 and V is TRBV7-8, with D tentatively TRBD2 (5 bases). V was cut by 5 bases and J by 6 bases, with 14 bases left in between. Germline CDR1 is SGHVS and CDR2 is FQNEAQ. This CDR3 has 13 amino acids. The CDR3 loop reads CASSEGFLTEQYF. DNA of the CDR3: TGTGCCAGCAGCGAGGGATTCCTGACCGAGCAGTACTTC. The complete variable domain, with remaining parts taken from reference TRBV7-8 and TRBJ2-7, reads GAGVSQSPRYKVAKRGQDVALRCDPISGHVSLFWYQQALGQGPEFLTYFQNEAQLDKSGLPSDRFFAERPEGSVSTLKIQRTQQEDSAVYLCASSEGFLTEQYFGPGTRLTVT.

The rearrangement uses TRBV2 and TRBJ1-2; 11 nucleotides line up with TRBD1. This CDR3 contains 15 residues. The V gene end was trimmed by 6 bases and the J gene end by 5 bases; junction bases not matched to a gene: 8. Germline V gene data show CDR1 as SNHLY and CDR2 as FYNNEI. CDR3 protein: CASSLRGQGGYGYTF. The DNA for the CDR3 is TGTGCCAGCAGCCTTCGGGGACAGGGGGGGTATGGCTACACCTTC.

V gene TRBV2 combines with J gene TRBJ2-7; 12 bases match TRBD2. Germline CDR1 reads SNHLY; CDR2 reads FYNNEI. With 6 bases clipped from V and 4 bases from J, the junction kept 10 bases outside the gene matches. This CDR3 comprises 16 residues. The CDR3 sequence is CASRLGLTSGSYEQYF. DNA for the CDR3: TGTGCCAGCAGGTTAGGCTTGACTAGCGGGAGTTACGAGCAGTACTTC.

The chain combines TRBV18 with TRBJ2-3; perhaps TRBD1 as D (6 bases). This CDR3 spans 16 amino acids. Germline V gene sequence: CDR1 KGHSH, CDR2 LQKENI. Trimming cost V 2 bases and J 1 base, with 13 bases left between them. The CDR3 DNA is TGTGCCAGCTCACCAATCCAGGGGACGGGCACAGATACGCAGTATTTT. This translates into CASSPIQGTGTDTQYF.

The chain is built from TRBV6-1 and TRBJ1-2, with D tentatively TRBD1 (5 bases). The germline CDR1 and CDR2 sequences are MNHNS and SASEGT. The CDR3 totals 12 residues. V lost 2 bases to trimming and J lost 9 bases, with 10 bases between them. CDR3 residues: CASSEQGESYTF. CDR3 bases: TGTGCCAGCAGTGAACAGGGTGAGAGCTACACCTTC.

The V gene is TRBV5-6, the J gene TRBJ2-7, with unresolved D. The V end lost 0 bases, the J end lost 3 bases, and 7 bases lay between the germline ends. CDR1 is SGHDT and CDR2 is YYEEEE in the germline V gene. The CDR3 sequence is 13 residues long. CDR3 DNA: TGTGCCAGCAGCTTGGGAGTAAACTACGAGCAGTACTTC. Protein product: CASSLGVNYEQYF.

The gene calls are TRBV28 and TRBJ1-2; D may be TRBD1 (6 bases). From germline, CDR1 is MDHEN and CDR2 SYDVKM. The CDR3 length is 16 residues. Trimming removed 6 bases at V and 7 bases at J, with 24 bases between. In DNA form, the CDR3 reads TGTGCCAGCAGCCCCGCCCCACAGGGTCTTTCTGGTGGCTACACCTTC. As protein: CASSPAPQGLSGGYTF.

The chain couples TRBV5-6 to TRBJ2-7; D is perhaps TRBD1 (6 bases). This CDR3 is built from 13 residues. The V and J ends lost 1 base and 4 bases respectively, with 9 bases between them. Germline V gene data show CDR1 as SGHDT and CDR2 as YYEEEE. CDR3 in DNA: TGTGCCAGCAGCTTGCGCGACAGGTACGAGCAGTACTTC. Protein product: CASSLRDRYEQYF.

The chain combines TRBV29-1 with TRBJ2-1, with a tentative D call TRBD2 (6 bases). V shed 3 bases and J shed 6 bases, with 15 bases lying between them. CDR3 length: 14 residues. CDR1 and CDR2 from the germline V gene are SQVTM and ANQGSEA. CDR3 loop: CSVEDRRGSNEQFF. The CDR3 coding sequence is TGCAGCGTTGAGGACCGCCGGGGGAGCAATGAGCAGTTCTTC.

This chain joins TRBV19 and TRBJ2-7; TRBD1 might be the D (5 bases). The CDR3 runs 12 residues. Per the germline V gene, CDR1 is LNHDA and CDR2 is SQIVND (reference sequence). V lost 5 bases, J lost 4 bases, and 9 bases lay in between. The CDR3 reads CASSSAGYEQYF. The DNA for the CDR3 is TGTGCCAGTAGTTCAGCAGGGTACGAGCAGTACTTC.

This rearrangement joins TRBV5-1 to TRBJ2-3; 8 nucleotides align to TRBD1. The V segment lost 0 bases and the J segment 5 bases; nucleotides outside the gene matches: 8. Looked up from germline, CDR1 is SGHRS and CDR2 is YFSETQ. The CDR3 spans 16 residues. In DNA form, the CDR3 reads TGCGCCAGCAGCTTGGACGGTTCAGGGGGCCAAGATACGCAGTATTTT. This encodes CASSLDGSGGQDTQYF.

V and J are TRBV4-3 and TRBJ2-3; 7 bases are a match to TRBD2. Trimming took 6 bases from V and 6 from J; bases not matched to a gene: 9. The germline V gene has CDR1 LGHNA and CDR2 YSLEER. CDR3 length: 14 residues. CDR3 loop: CASSLGLGLDTQYF. In DNA form, the CDR3 reads TGCGCCAGCAGTCTCGGACTAGGGCTGGATACGCAGTATTTT.

The rearrangement uses TRBV19 and TRBJ1-2, with 10 nucleotides matching TRBD1. From germline, CDR1 is LNHDA and CDR2 SQIVND (reference sequence). This CDR3 comprises 14 residues. The junction had 6 bases not matched to a gene; V was cut back by 4 bases and J by 7 bases. CDR3 bases: TGTGCCAGTAGTACCTCCGGGACAGGGGCTGGCTACACCTTC. This codes for CASSTSGTGAGYTF.

V usage is TRBV7-9 and J usage is TRBJ2-2; a weak D match, TRBD2 (6 bases). Trimming pared 5 bases from V and 5 bases from J, leaving 21 bases between. There are 17 residues in the CDR3. CDR1 is SEHNR and CDR2 is FQNEAQ in the germline V gene (reference sequence). CDR3: CASSPLLFGGNTGELFF. CDR3 DNA sequence: TGTGCCAGCAGCCCGCTCCTCTTTGGGGGGAATACCGGGGAGCTGTTTTTT.

The genes are TRBV19 and TRBJ1-5; TRBD1 might be the D (6 bases). Germline values: CDR1 LNHDA, CDR2 SQIVND (reference sequence). The CDR3 contains 16 residues. Trimming took 4 bases from V and 4 from J, leaving 17 bases between them. This CDR3 is CASSNHRVTENQPQHF. The CDR3 nucleotides are TGTGCCAGTAGTAACCACAGGGTAACCGAGAATCAGCCCCAGCATTTT.

The chain uses TRBV6-5 and TRBJ2-1, with D possibly matching TRBD2 (5 bases). V gave up 5 bases and J gave up 7 bases, with 15 bases separating them. Germline V CDR1 and CDR2: MNHEY, SVGAGI. The CDR3 is made up of 14 amino acids. CDR3 residues: CASSRSGFLNEQFF. CDR3 nucleotide sequence: TGTGCCAGCAGTCGCTCGGGATTCTTAAATGAGCAGTTCTTC.